Only a few counts were recorded for the clone carrying this T cell receptor (beta chain). The CDR3 length is 14 residues. CDR1 LGHDT and CDR2 YNNKEL come from the germline V gene (reference sequence). The V and J ends lost 2 bases and 8 bases respectively, with 12 bases between them. Clones were read by immunoSEQ multiplex PCR, and TCRdb kept only the in-frame ones, dropping some. Of some 130,000 clones in the sample, just under 85% are singletons; the top ten hold 16%. This specimen belongs to a study of blood T cell repertoires in COVID-19. Whole-study context: From the United States, Italy and Spain came samples of acute and convalescent COVID-19.

The TCR was taken from a woman between 45 and 60 years old with acute or convalescent COVID-19. Sequenced input: peripheral blood. The rearrangement joins TRBV3-1 (or the pseudogene TRBV3-2) to TRBJ2-2, with D perhaps TRBD1 (6 bases). The CDR3 sequence is CASSQQGGLGELFF. The CDR3 nucleotides are TGTGCCAGCAGCCAACAAGGGGGTCTTGGGGAGCTGTTTTTT.